The 17 T cell receptor beta chains below all came from one sample that was sequenced in a study of PD-1 blockade in classical Hodgkin lymphoma. Following autologous stem cell transplantation, relapse occurred in every patient, and exposure to brentuximab vedotin varied. Data came from immunoSEQ multiplex PCR; TCRdb stores just in-frame clones and leaves some out. The sample lists tens of thousands of clones; just under 75% were seen once. The sequenced sample was peripheral blood mononuclear cells (PBMCs), obtained before the second cycle of nivolumab. These receptor sequences come from a human donor with classical Hodgkin lymphoma.

The J gene is TRBJ1-1, the V gene TRBV30, with D perhaps matching TRBD1 (5 bases). Trimming pared 5 bases from V and 4 bases from J, leaving 8 bases between. The CDR3 runs 11 residues. Germline lookup yields CDR1 GTSNPN and CDR2 SVGIG (reference sequence). Written as DNA, the CDR3 is TGTGCCTGGTTCGGGGGCACTGAAGCTTTCTTT. As protein: CAWFGGTEAFF. Full variable domain (remainder filled in from reference TRBV30 and TRBJ1-1): SQTIHQWPATLVQPVGSPLSLECTVEGTSNPNLYWYRQAAGRGLQLLFYSVGIGQISSEVPQNLSASRPQDRQFILSSKKLLLSDSGFYLCAWFGGTEAFFGQGTRLTVV.

This chain connects TRBV6-6 to TRBJ2-1; the D is unclear. There are 11 residues in the CDR3. V lost 0 bases and J lost 10, with 4 bases in between. The germline CDR1 and CDR2 sequences are MNHNY and SVGAGI (reference sequence). The CDR3 spells CASSYSVEQFF. Here the CDR3 DNA reads TGTGCCAGCAGTTACTCTGTGGAGCAGTTCTTC.

This sequence joins TRBV6-6 and TRBJ1-1, with 9 bases matching TRBD1. The V segment lost 7 bases and the J segment 11 bases; nucleotides outside the gene matches: 8. The germline V gene encodes CDR1 MNHNY and CDR2 SVGAGI (reference sequence). The CDR3 consists of 12 residues. CDR3 region: CASTLGQGTAFF. The CDR3 DNA reads TGTGCCAGCACCCTGGGACAGGGAACGGCTTTCTTT.

This chain links TRBV7-2 with TRBJ2-1; 9 bases agree with TRBD2. Per the germline V gene, CDR1 is SGHTA and CDR2 is FQGNSA. CDR3 size: 12 residues. The CDR3, as DNA: TGTGCAATGGGGCGGGAGGGGAATGAGCAGTTCTTC. This translates into CAMGREGNEQFF.

This clone was seen a few times. V and J are TRBV7-3 and TRBJ2-3; perhaps D is TRBD1 or TRBD2 (6 bases each). The CDR3 totals 14 residues. Between the trimmed V and J ends, which lost 2 bases and 6 bases, there was a span of 12 bases. CDR1 SGHTA and CDR2 FQGTGA come from the germline V gene. The CDR3 here is CASSLRPGADTQYF. CDR3 DNA: TGTGCCAGCAGCTTACGTCCGGGGGCCGATACGCAGTATTTT.

The table lists this clone with a few counts. V gene TRBV29-1 combines with J gene TRBJ2-7; D gene uncertain. In germline, CDR1 is SQVTM, CDR2 ANQGSEA. CDR3 size: 13 residues. The V end was cut by 4 bases, the J end by 6 bases, with 16 bases between. The CDR3 nucleotides read TGCAGCGTTGGATCCGGAGAGAACGGCGAGCAGTACTTC. Translating it yields CSVGSGENGEQYF.

Regarding this clone: This sample also contains other DNA sequences that code for the same CDR3. The chain joins TRBV7-9 to TRBJ2-7, with D tentatively TRBD1 (6 bases). This CDR3 is 14 amino acids long. V lost 3 bases and J 3 bases, leaving 12 bases between the germline ends. Germline V lookup: CDR1 SEHNR, CDR2 FQNEAQ (reference sequence). CDR3 region: CASSFQGSGYEQYF. For the CDR3, the DNA is TGTGCCAGCAGCTTTCAGGGGTCGGGCTACGAGCAGTACTTC.

This clone was counted between two and nine times. The rearrangement joins TRBV7-8 to TRBJ1-1; D ambiguous. CDR1 SGHVS and CDR2 FQNEAQ come from the germline V gene. The CDR3 contains 18 residues. Trimming shortened V by 4 bases and J by 1 base, and 22 bases separated the two germline ends. In DNA form, the CDR3 reads TGTGCCAGCAGCTACCAGCAACCCTCACTGGGAAAGAACACTGAAGCTTTCTTT. Translation gives CASSYQQPSLGKNTEAFF.

This clone was recorded once. The same CDR3 also results from other DNA sequences found in this sample. The chain combines TRBV12-5 with TRBJ1-6, with D perhaps TRBD1 (6 bases). V lost 4 bases, J lost 6 bases, and 7 bases lay in between. Germline CDR1 is LGHNT and CDR2 is FRNRAP. The CDR3 consists of 13 residues. The CDR3 loop reads CASGWGPNSPLHF. The CDR3 coding sequence is TGTGCTAGTGGTTGGGGGCCTAATTCACCCCTCCACTTT.

This clone was recorded once. The genes are TRBV18 and TRBJ1-4; no definite D call. The length of the CDR3 is 15 residues. In germline, CDR1 is KGHSH, CDR2 LQKENI. Trimming shortened V by 3 bases and J by 3 bases, and 11 bases separated the two germline ends. Here the CDR3 DNA reads TGTGCCAGCTCACCTACCCCGGAGGCTAATGAAAAACTGTTTTTT. It specifies CASSPTPEANEKLFF.

The V gene is TRBV28, the J gene TRBJ1-3; 8 nucleotides agree with TRBD1. The junction had 9 bases not matched to a gene; V was cut back by 5 bases and J by 0 bases. The CDR3 sequence is 17 residues long. CDR1 and CDR2 (germline): MDHEN, SYDVKM. CDR3 protein: CASSPPPGTGSGNTIYF. The CDR3 nucleotides are TGTGCCAGCAGTCCCCCCCCCGGGACAGGCTCTGGAAACACCATATATTTT.

The V gene is TRBV28, the J gene TRBJ2-1; 13 positions agree with TRBD2. This CDR3 comprises 19 residues. Germline V gene lookup returns CDR1 MDHEN and CDR2 SYDVKM. Trimming at V came to 8 bases and at J to 10 bases, leaving 23 bases not matched to a gene. The CDR3 spells CASVTPTPRTSGREREQFF. The CDR3 region has the DNA TGTGCCAGCGTCACCCCAACGCCACGGACTAGCGGGAGAGAACGGGAGCAGTTCTTC.

The DNA of the CDR3 is TGTGCCAGCAGCTTACCAATCGGGTTCACAGATACGCAGTATTTT. Amino acids: CASSLPIGFTDTQYF. The V call is TRBV7-2, the J call TRBJ2-3, with no clear D. The CDR3 is 15 residues long. Germline V lookup: CDR1 SGHTA, CDR2 FQGNSA. The V and J ends lost 2 bases and 2 bases respectively, with 11 bases between them.

The chain joins TRBV4-1 to TRBJ1-2; D is perhaps TRBD1 (6 bases). The CDR3 loop spans 15 amino acids. Per germline, CDR1 MGHRA and CDR2 YSYEKL. The ends were cut back, 6 bases at V and 3 bases at J, with 17 bases in the middle. The DNA of the CDR3 is TGCGCCAGCAGATTTATAGGGGGGCAGGACTATGGCTACACCTTC. This translates into CASRFIGGQDYGYTF.

This clone showed up just a few times. The CDR3, as DNA: TGTGCCAGTAAGGAGACGTACCAAGAGACCCAGTACTTC. Amino acid sequence: CASKETYQETQYF. The gene calls are TRBV19 and TRBJ2-5; D gene ambiguous. V was cut by 7 bases and J by 0 bases, with 9 bases left in between. Germline loops: CDR1 LNHDA, CDR2 SQIVND (reference sequence). This CDR3 contains 13 residues.

This clone was seen a few times. The chain links TRBV2 to TRBJ1-2; no clear D gene. CDR1 and CDR2 (germline): SNHLY, FYNNEI. The CDR3 runs to 15 residues. V gave up 5 bases and J gave up 7 bases, with 20 bases separating them. CDR3 in DNA: TGTGCCAGCAGTTTTTCGACGGTGTCAGGAGGTGGCTACACCTTC. As protein: CASSFSTVSGGGYTF.

V and J are TRBV7-8 and TRBJ2-1; D is ambiguous. The V gene lost 4 bases and the J gene lost 0 bases, with 13 bases spanning the gap. The V gene's germline CDR1 is SGHVS and CDR2 FQNEAQ. The CDR3 consists of 16 residues. DNA for the CDR3: TGTGCCAGCAGCTCGATTACTTCGAGCTCCTACAATGAGCAGTTCTTC. Residues: CASSSITSSSYNEQFF.